The 31 T cell receptor beta chains reported below all come from one sample, sequenced in a study of shared clonotypes between healthy human individuals. Clones were sequenced by immunoSEQ multiplex PCR, and TCRdb holds only the in-frame ones, with some missing. The sample lists roughly 2.4 million clones, almost 96% occurring once. The sequencing sample was made of naive CD4+ T cells sorted from blood. Described subset: CD45RA+ positively selected. The receptors here all came from a man younger than 35 in good health.

The chain has TRBV6-5 and TRBJ1-6; 7 bases are shared with TRBD1. The germline V gene has CDR1 MNHEY and CDR2 SVGAGI. With 6 bases clipped from V and 8 bases from J, the junction kept 10 bases outside the gene matches. CDR3 length: 15 amino acids. The CDR3 region has the DNA TGTGCCAGCAGAGGGGCAGGGACAGTTGATTCACCCCTCCACTTT. Amino acids: CASRGAGTVDSPLHF.

The chain is built from TRBV2 and TRBJ2-3, with 9 bases lining up with TRBD1. V shed 9 bases, J shed 3 bases, and the junction held 4 bases outside the gene matches. CDR3 length: 13 amino acids. The germline V gene has CDR1 SNHLY and CDR2 FYNNEI. The CDR3 loop reads CARADRGTDTQYF. The CDR3, as DNA: TGTGCCAGGGCCGACAGGGGGACAGATACGCAGTATTTT.

The rearrangement uses TRBV1 and TRBJ1-5; the table names TRBD1, a call not compared with the DNA. TRBV1 is listed as a pseudogene. There are 19 residues in the CDR3. Here the CDR3 reads CTSSQEAPTGTGSNQPQHF. Written as DNA, the CDR3 is TGCACCAGCAGCCAAGAGGCGCCGACCGGGACAGGGAGCAATCAGCCCCAGCATTTT.

The V gene is TRBV5-1, the J gene TRBJ2-5; D tentatively fits TRBD1 or TRBD2 (6 bases each). Germline values: CDR1 SGHRS, CDR2 YFSETQ. The V gene lost 4 bases and the J gene lost 0 bases, with 13 bases spanning the gap. This CDR3 has 15 residues. This chain's CDR3 is CASSLFGGDQETQYF. The CDR3, as DNA: TGCGCCAGCAGCCTGTTCGGGGGCGACCAAGAGACCCAGTACTTC.

This clone has just one count. The chain joins TRBV25-1 to TRBJ2-5; perhaps TRBD2 as D (6 bases). Looked up from germline, CDR1 is MGHDK and CDR2 is SYGVNS. The CDR3 is 15 residues long. With 3 bases removed from V and 3 bases from J, the gap between germline ends came to 14 bases. CDR3 sequence reads: CASSDPSGPEETQYF. As DNA, the CDR3 is TGTGCCAGCAGTGACCCCAGCGGGCCAGAAGAGACCCAGTACTTC.

The V gene is TRBV11-2, the J gene TRBJ2-2; D unresolved. The CDR3 is 14 residues long. Per the germline V gene, CDR1 is SGHAT and CDR2 is FQNNGV. The germline V and J ends were trimmed by 1 base and 5 bases, with 8 bases remaining between them. The CDR3 bases are TGTGCCAGCAGCTTAGGGTACCAGACCGGGGAGCTGTTTTTT. The encoded protein is CASSLGYQTGELFF.

The chain is built from TRBV6-6 and TRBJ2-1; 9 bases align to TRBD1. This CDR3 has 15 amino acids. The V gene's germline CDR1 is MNHNY and CDR2 SVGAGI (reference sequence). The junction had 7 bases not matched to a gene; V was cut back by 6 bases and J by 4 bases. As DNA, the CDR3 is TGTGCCAGCAGCGAGCCGGGACAGGGTTACAATGAGCAGTTCTTC. This codes for CASSEPGQGYNEQFF.

The V call is TRBV4-2, the J call TRBJ2-1, with D tentatively TRBD2 (6 bases). Between the trimmed V and J ends, which lost 6 bases and 6 bases, there was a span of 21 bases. This CDR3 is built from 16 residues. Germline V lookup: CDR1 LGHNA, CDR2 YNFKEQ. CDR3 in amino acids: CASSRWGTSLSNEQFF. For the CDR3, the DNA is TGTGCCAGCAGTCGCTGGGGCACTAGCTTATCCAATGAGCAGTTCTTC.

As to this clone: The sample has other DNA sequences that encode this CDR3 too. The genes are TRBV2 and TRBJ1-1; TRBD1 agrees at 8 bases. The CDR3 is 14 residues long. The trim removed 6 bases at V and 1 base at J, leaving 4 bases unmatched. CDR1 and CDR2 from the germline V gene are SNHLY and FYNNEI. The CDR3, as DNA: TGTGCCAGCAGCGAACAGGGGGGGAACACTGAAGCTTTCTTT. This gives the protein CASSEQGGNTEAFF. Full variable domain (outside the CDR3, taken from reference TRBV2 and TRBJ1-1): EPEVTQTPSHQVTQMGQEVILRCVPISNHLYFYWYRQILGQKVEFLVSFYNNEISEKSEIFDDQFSVERPDGSNFTLKIRSTKLEDSAMYFCASSEQGGNTEAFFGQGTRLTVV.

The chain carries TRBV6-5 and TRBJ1-4; 9 positions match TRBD1. Germline CDR1 and CDR2: MNHEY and SVGAGI. V was pared by 5 bases and J by 6 bases, with 7 bases of the junction left unmatched. The CDR3 has 15 residues. In DNA form, the CDR3 reads TGTGCCAGCAGTCCCAACAGGGGGCGGGATGAAAAACTGTTTTTT. Residues: CASSPNRGRDEKLFF.

The chain employs TRBV28 and TRBJ2-7; D possibly matches TRBD1 or TRBD2 (5 bases each). V was pared by 6 bases and J by 0 bases, with 12 bases between. This CDR3 spans 14 amino acids. In germline, CDR1 is MDHEN, CDR2 SYDVKM. CDR3 residues: CASRRKGSSYEQYF. The CDR3 DNA follows: TGTGCCAGCAGGCGGAAGGGGAGCTCCTACGAGCAGTACTTC.

J is TRBJ1-5 and V is TRBV4-1; D is possibly TRBD1 (5 bases). Germline V lookup: CDR1 MGHRA, CDR2 YSYEKL. There are 15 residues in the CDR3. V was clipped by 0 bases and J by 3 bases, with 9 bases between them. CDR3 in amino acids: CASSQDQGVNQPQHF. The CDR3 DNA follows: TGCGCCAGCAGCCAAGATCAAGGGGTCAATCAGCCCCAGCATTTT.

The chain uses TRBV29-1 and TRBJ2-3; 8 positions agree with TRBD1. J was trimmed by 0 bases and V by 0 bases; bases with no gene match: 2. This CDR3 is built from 15 residues. The germline V gene has CDR1 SQVTM and CDR2 ANQGSEA. CDR3 residues: CSVEDRGRSTDTQYF. DNA of the CDR3: TGCAGCGTTGAAGACAGGGGGCGAAGCACAGATACGCAGTATTTT.

The table lists this clone with a count of one. The chain employs TRBV27 and TRBJ1-5; D is ambiguous. CDR1 and CDR2 (germline): MNHEY, SMNVEV (reference sequence). V was cut by 7 bases and J by 9 bases, with 10 bases left in between. The CDR3 has 11 residues. CDR3 amino acids: CASKNPPPQHF. The CDR3 nucleotides are TGTGCCAGCAAAAATCCTCCGCCCCAGCATTTT.

This chain connects TRBV6-4 to TRBJ2-2; 9 positions agree with TRBD2. Looked up from germline, CDR1 is MRHNA and CDR2 is SNTAGT. V trimming: 6 bases; J trimming: 5 bases; junction bases outside the gene matches: 7. The CDR3 is 15 residues long. Here the CDR3 reads CASRASGIDTGELFF. The CDR3 DNA reads TGTGCCAGCAGAGCTAGCGGGATAGATACCGGGGAGCTGTTTTTT.

The chain couples TRBV7-8 to TRBJ2-7; D may be TRBD2 (6 bases). CDR1 SGHVS and CDR2 FQNEAQ come from the germline V gene. The V gene lost 4 bases and the J gene lost 4 bases, with 14 bases spanning the gap. CDR3 length equals 14 residues. CDR3 DNA sequence: TGTGCCAGCAGCTCACCGGGAGAGCTATACGAGCAGTACTTC. It encodes CASSSPGELYEQYF.

The chain links TRBV7-9 to TRBJ1-6, with a tentative D call TRBD1 (6 bases). The CDR3 is 14 residues long. Germline V lookup: CDR1 SEHNR, CDR2 FQNEAQ (reference sequence). With 5 bases removed from V and 8 bases from J, the gap between germline ends came to 13 bases. CDR3: CASSPTGYDSPLHF. The DNA for the CDR3 is TGTGCCAGCAGCCCGACAGGATACGATTCACCCCTCCACTTT.

There are a few counts of this clone. The chain joins TRBV6-1 to TRBJ1-5; D gene ambiguous. Germline lookup yields CDR1 MNHNS and CDR2 SASEGT. CDR3 length: 12 amino acids. Trimming removed 2 bases from V and 7 bases from J, with 6 bases in between. The chain's CDR3 is CASSEWMQPQHF. The CDR3 nucleotides are TGTGCCAGCAGTGAATGGATGCAGCCCCAGCATTTT.

This chain joins TRBV6-6 and TRBJ1-4; no reliable D call. The CDR3 has 11 amino acids. Deletions cut 2 bases from V and 8 bases from J, with 3 bases between. In germline, CDR1 is MNHNY, CDR2 SVGAGI (reference sequence). The DNA of the CDR3 is TGTGCCAGCAGTTACAAGGAAAAACTGTTTTTT. Translation: CASSYKEKLFF.

With respect to this clone: Other DNA sequences in this specimen translate into the identical CDR3. The genes are TRBV5-1 and TRBJ2-2; the match to TRBD1 covers 9 bases. Germline V gene sequence: CDR1 SGHRS, CDR2 YFSETQ. This CDR3 is built from 15 residues. V trimming: 3 bases; J trimming: 0 bases; junction bases outside the gene matches: 0. The CDR3 nucleotides are TGCGCCAGCAGCTGGGACAGGGCGAACACCGGGGAGCTGTTTTTT. This gives the protein CASSWDRANTGELFF.

The V gene is TRBV7-6, the J gene TRBJ2-7; unclear D gene. V dropped 5 bases and J dropped 2 bases, with 10 bases sitting between them. The CDR3 runs 13 residues. CDR1 SGHVS and CDR2 FNYEAQ come from the germline V gene. The CDR3 sequence: CASSPGPAYEQYF. CDR3 bases: TGTGCCAGCAGCCCTGGGCCAGCCTACGAGCAGTACTTC.

This clone showed up just once. V usage is TRBV5-6 and J usage is TRBJ1-4, with D unresolved. CDR3 length equals 15 residues. Germline CDR1 reads SGHDT; CDR2 reads YYEEEE. Trimming pared 1 base from V and 3 bases from J, leaving 10 bases between. CDR3 sequence reads: CASSLRKLPNEKLFF. Written as DNA, the CDR3 is TGTGCCAGCAGCTTGAGAAAGCTTCCTAATGAAAAACTGTTTTTT.

The gene calls are TRBV2 and TRBJ2-1; TRBD2 aligns across 11 bases. V gave up 9 bases and J gave up 5 bases; unmatched junction bases: 6. Germline V gene data show CDR1 as SNHLY and CDR2 as FYNNEI. The CDR3 has 14 residues. CDR3 DNA: TGTGCCAGGATAGCGGGAGGGAAAGACAATGAGCAGTTCTTC. Amino acids: CARIAGGKDNEQFF.

V and J are TRBV6-1 and TRBJ1-1, with D possibly TRBD1 on 6 matching bases. Germline loops: CDR1 MNHNS, CDR2 SASEGT. This CDR3 comprises 12 residues. Trimming took 6 bases from V and 3 from J, leaving 8 bases between them. CDR3 nucleotide sequence: TGTGCCAGCAGCGACAGGTACACTGAAGCTTTCTTT. Amino acids: CASSDRYTEAFF.

Points on this clone: Other DNA sequences from this sample encode an identical CDR3 as well. The chain links TRBV5-1 to TRBJ2-7; D gene unclear. Looked up from germline, CDR1 is SGHRS and CDR2 is YFSETQ. This CDR3 is built from 13 residues. V was pared by 4 bases and J by 3 bases, with 11 bases between. The CDR3 sequence: CASSLVGSYEQYF. The CDR3 nucleotides are TGCGCCAGCAGCCTCGTGGGTAGCTACGAGCAGTACTTC.

The chain couples TRBV7-2 to TRBJ2-1; D unresolved. The CDR3 is 16 amino acids. In germline, CDR1 is SGHTA, CDR2 FQGNSA. V lost 3 bases to trimming and J lost 1 base, with 13 bases between them. CDR3 DNA: TGTGCCAGCAGCTTTTTGGGCCCCTATTCCTACAATGAGCAGTTCTTC. It codes for CASSFLGPYSYNEQFF. The complete variable domain, with remaining parts taken from reference TRBV7-2 and TRBJ2-1, reads GAGVSQSPSNKVTEKGKDVELRCDPISGHTALYWYRQSLGQGLEFLIYFQGNSAPDKSGLPSDRFSAERTGGSVSTLTIQRTQQEDSAVYLCASSFLGPYSYNEQFFGPGTRLTVL.

This chain uses TRBV4-2 with TRBJ2-5; D remains ambiguous. The germline V and J ends were trimmed by 0 bases and 5 bases, with 10 bases remaining between them. This CDR3 contains 14 residues. CDR1 is LGHNA, CDR2 YNFKEQ, per germline. The CDR3: CASSQELIRETQYF. As DNA, the CDR3 is TGTGCCAGCAGCCAAGAATTAATTAGGGAGACCCAGTACTTC.

The chain recombines TRBV5-1 with TRBJ1-6; D remains ambiguous. The CDR3 is 14 residues long. CDR1 is SGHRS and CDR2 is YFSETQ in the germline V gene. V lost 0 bases and J 7 bases, leaving 8 bases between the germline ends. The CDR3 spells CASSLDNINSPLHF. In DNA form, the CDR3 reads TGCGCCAGCAGCTTGGACAATATCAATTCACCCCTCCACTTT.

This sequence joins TRBV6-1 and TRBJ1-1; D not certain. This CDR3 contains 13 residues. CDR1 and CDR2 from the germline V gene are MNHNS and SASEGT. V lost 2 bases and J lost 8, with 12 bases in between. The CDR3 spells CASSEWSGREAFF. CDR3 coding DNA: TGTGCCAGCAGTGAATGGAGTGGCAGGGAAGCTTTCTTT.

This clone appeared a single time. The chain has TRBV28 and TRBJ2-3; no definite D call. V was shortened by 3 bases and J by 0 bases, with 7 bases between the two germline ends. Germline assignment: CDR1 MDHEN and CDR2 SYDVKM. The CDR3 contains 14 residues. CDR3 residues: CASSFGLSTDTQYF. CDR3 coding DNA: TGTGCCAGCAGTTTTGGGCTTAGCACAGATACGCAGTATTTT.

The CDR3 nucleotides read TGTGCCAGCAGCCCAGGGATGATAGCCAAAAACATTCAGTACTTC. The encoded protein is CASSPGMIAKNIQYF. This chain uses TRBV9 with TRBJ2-4; the D gene is possibly TRBD1 (5 bases). In germline, CDR1 is SGDLS, CDR2 YYNGEE. Trimming stripped 4 bases from V and 0 bases from J, with 11 bases between. This CDR3 has 15 residues.